A single sample is the source of the 26 T cell receptor beta chains below, sequenced in a study of blood T cell repertoires in COVID-19. TCRdb's copy holds only in-frame clones and misses some; the assay was immunoSEQ multiplex PCR. The sample lists 110,000 or so clones; over 65% were seen once. The sample consisted of peripheral blood. Receptors were obtained from a man between 65 and 85 years old with acute or convalescent COVID-19.

The J gene is TRBJ1-6, the V gene TRBV10-3; D perhaps matches TRBD1 (5 bases). V shed 10 bases and J shed 10 bases, with 20 bases lying between them. The CDR3 covers 14 residues. Germline V gene data show CDR1 as ENHRY and CDR2 as SYGVKD. CDR3 in amino acids: CATGVSGVNSPLHF. The CDR3 DNA follows: TGTGCCACGGGAGTTTCGGGGGTAAACTCACCCCTCCACTTT.

This chain's CDR3 is CASSQDYTRFSGNTIYF. CDR3 DNA: TGTGCCAGCAGCCAAGATTATACGCGATTCTCTGGAAACACCATATATTTT. This chain links TRBV4-2 with TRBJ1-3; D ambiguous. CDR3 length: 17 amino acids. The V and J ends lost 0 bases and 0 bases respectively, with 12 bases between them. CDR1 and CDR2 (germline): LGHNA, YNFKEQ.

This clone was counted a few times. The CDR3 region has the DNA TGTGCCAGCAGCCGACTAGCGGGAGGCACCGGGGCCAACGTCCTGACTTTC. It translates to CASSRLAGGTGANVLTF. The chain employs TRBV7-9 and TRBJ2-6; 13 nucleotides align to TRBD2. V shed 5 bases and J 4 bases; nucleotides not matched to a gene: 5. Germline V gene lookup returns CDR1 SEHNR and CDR2 FQNEAQ (reference sequence). The CDR3 totals 17 residues.

The chain links TRBV3-1 (or the pseudogene TRBV3-2) to TRBJ2-1; 10 positions agree with TRBD2. The CDR3 consists of 15 residues. Germline V lookup: CDR1 LGHDT, CDR2 YNNKEL (reference sequence). The V segment lost 3 bases and the J segment 4 bases; nucleotides outside the gene matches: 3. In DNA form, the CDR3 reads TGTGCCAGCAGCCACGGGACTAGCGAATACAATGAGCAGTTCTTC. Translated, it gives CASSHGTSEYNEQFF.

J is TRBJ1-2 and V is TRBV5-5; TRBD1 aligns across 9 bases. With 1 base clipped from V and 1 base from J, the junction kept 5 bases outside the gene matches. The CDR3 has 16 residues. Germline V gene sequence: CDR1 SGHKS, CDR2 YYEKEE (reference sequence). CDR3 region: CASSLYPTGGNYGYTF. In nucleotides, the CDR3 is TGTGCCAGCAGCTTGTACCCGACAGGGGGTAACTATGGCTACACCTTC.

J is TRBJ2-1 and V is TRBV5-4, with 11 bases fitting TRBD2. J was trimmed by 7 bases and V by 3 bases; bases with no gene match: 6. The CDR3 sequence is 15 residues long. In germline, CDR1 is SGHNT, CDR2 YYREEE (reference sequence). The CDR3 sequence is CASSSRLAGKNEQFF. The CDR3 DNA is TGTGCCAGCAGCTCCCGACTAGCGGGGAAGAATGAGCAGTTCTTC.

The J gene is TRBJ2-7, the V gene TRBV9, with D possibly being TRBD2 (6 bases). Trimming took 1 base from V and 3 from J, leaving 17 bases between them. CDR3 length: 16 residues. Germline CDR1 and CDR2: SGDLS and YYNGEE. DNA of the CDR3: TGTGCCAGCAGCGTATTCTCCGGGACGGACTACTACGAGCAGTACTTC. Translation: CASSVFSGTDYYEQYF. The variable domain in full, completed from reference TRBV9 and TRBJ2-7, reads DSGVTQTPKHLITATGQRVTLRCSPRSGDLSVYWYQQSLDQGLQFLIQYYNGEERAKGNILERFSAQQFPDLHSELNLSSLELGDSALYFCASSVFSGTDYYEQYFGPGTRLTVT.

This sequence joins TRBV2 and TRBJ2-1; D may be TRBD2 (6 bases). This CDR3 is built from 14 residues. Germline CDR1 and CDR2: SNHLY and FYNNEI. The V end lost 6 bases, the J end lost 8 bases, and 17 bases lay between the germline ends. CDR3 in DNA: TGTGCCAGCAGCCGTGCGGGACTTTTGGATGAGCAGTTCTTC. It is translated as CASSRAGLLDEQFF.

This chain links TRBV6-5 with TRBJ2-1; TRBD1 matches 9 bases. With V trimmed by 4 bases and J by 2 bases, 6 bases remained unmatched. The CDR3 runs 16 residues. Germline V gene data show CDR1 as MNHEY and CDR2 as SVGAGI. CDR3 sequence: CASSSDRGGPYNEQFF. The DNA of the CDR3 is TGTGCCAGCAGTTCTGACAGGGGGGGACCCTACAATGAGCAGTTCTTC.

The rearrangement links TRBV9 to TRBJ2-5, with D tentatively TRBD2 (6 bases). V lost 1 base and J 5 bases, leaving 9 bases between the germline ends. CDR3 length equals 13 residues. The germline gives CDR1 SGDLS, CDR2 YYNGEE. The CDR3 loop reads CASSVTSWETQYF. The CDR3 coding sequence is TGTGCCAGCAGCGTAACTAGCTGGGAGACCCAGTACTTC.

The chain uses TRBV3-1 (or the pseudogene TRBV3-2) and TRBJ2-5, with TRBD2 matching 8 bases. CDR3 length equals 14 residues. Germline CDR1 and CDR2: LGHDT and YNNKEL (reference sequence). V lost 7 bases, J lost 5 bases, and 9 bases stayed unmatched. The CDR3 region is CASIPAGVRETQYF. In DNA, the CDR3 is TGTGCCAGCATACCAGCGGGAGTCAGGGAGACCCAGTACTTC.

CDR3 residues: CASSQSTGNAEQYF. The DNA for the CDR3 is TGTGCCAGCTCACAATCGACAGGGAACGCCGAGCAGTACTTC. This chain uses TRBV18 with TRBJ2-7; 7 bases are shared with TRBD1. The germline CDR1 and CDR2 sequences are KGHSH and LQKENI. The junction had 9 bases not matched to a gene; V was cut back by 4 bases and J by 6 bases. CDR3 length equals 14 residues.

The J gene is TRBJ1-2, the V gene TRBV10-3; the match to TRBD1 covers 11 bases. The CDR3 totals 14 residues. Germline CDR1 is ENHRY and CDR2 is SYGVKD. The CDR3 region is CASGTDRGLDGYTF. CDR3 coding DNA: TGTGCATCCGGGACGGACAGGGGGCTCGATGGCTACACCTTC.

This rearrangement joins TRBV7-7 to TRBJ2-3, with 8 bases identical to TRBD1. This CDR3 has 14 amino acids. V dropped 5 bases and J dropped 4; count of bases not matched to a gene: 5. The germline V gene encodes CDR1 SSHAT and CDR2 FNYEAQ (reference sequence). This CDR3 reads CASSQGAPPDTQYF. The DNA of the CDR3 is TGTGCCAGCAGCCAGGGGGCTCCTCCAGATACGCAGTATTTT.

This chain connects TRBV9 to TRBJ2-5; perhaps TRBD1 as D (6 bases). Trimming cost V 2 bases and J 1 base, with 12 bases left between them. The germline V gene has CDR1 SGDLS and CDR2 YYNGEE. This CDR3 is built from 15 residues. This chain's CDR3 is CASSVGANSQETQYF. The CDR3 DNA follows: TGTGCCAGCAGCGTGGGGGCGAACTCCCAAGAGACCCAGTACTTC.

The V gene is TRBV4-1, the J gene TRBJ2-3, with D maybe TRBD2 (5 bases). This CDR3 is 15 amino acids long. Deletions cut 3 bases from V and 2 bases from J, with 12 bases between. Looked up from germline, CDR1 is MGHRA and CDR2 is YSYEKL. The CDR3 spells CASSQGSRLTDTQYF. CDR3 sequence (DNA): TGCGCCAGCAGCCAGGGGAGTCGGCTCACAGATACGCAGTATTTT.

The rearrangement uses TRBV27 and TRBJ2-7; D perhaps matches TRBD1 (5 bases). Germline values: CDR1 MNHEY, CDR2 SMNVEV (reference sequence). V lost 3 bases and J lost 6, with 9 bases in between. This CDR3 comprises 12 residues. The DNA of the CDR3 is TGTGCCAGCAGTTTGGCAGGGTCCGAGCAGTACTTC. It yields the protein CASSLAGSEQYF.

This chain joins TRBV6-5 and TRBJ1-2; 7 nucleotides match TRBD1. CDR1 and CDR2 (germline): MNHEY, SVGAGI. The junction had 3 bases not matched to a gene; V was cut back by 5 bases and J by 3 bases. This CDR3 is 13 amino acids long. The CDR3 protein is CASSNDRDYGYTF. The CDR3 DNA sequence: TGTGCCAGCAGTAACGACAGGGACTATGGCTACACCTTC.

This chain connects TRBV2 to TRBJ2-3, with D hard to call. Germline V lookup: CDR1 SNHLY, CDR2 FYNNEI. CDR3 length equals 12 residues. Trimming stripped 2 bases from V and 4 bases from J, with 4 bases between. CDR3 nucleotides: TGTGCCAGCAGTGAACGGGCAGATACGCAGTATTTT. Encoded protein: CASSERADTQYF.

The chain joins TRBV5-6 to TRBJ1-1, with 7 bases lining up with TRBD1. Trimming cost V 4 bases and J 7 bases; bases outside gene matches: 4. Germline CDR1 reads SGHDT; CDR2 reads YYEEEE. The CDR3 sequence is 12 residues long. In nucleotides, the CDR3 is TGTGCCAGCAGCCTTTACAGGGGTGAAGCTTTCTTT. Its translation: CASSLYRGEAFF.

This chain joins TRBV30 and TRBJ1-4, with a tentative D call TRBD1 (6 bases). Germline CDR1 reads GTSNPN; CDR2 reads SVGIG (reference sequence). V was cut by 0 bases and J by 7 bases, with 18 bases left in between. The CDR3 has 16 residues. The DNA of the CDR3 is TGTGCCTGGAGTGTACAGGGCCGCTCAGGGTTTGAAAAACTGTTTTTT. It is translated as CAWSVQGRSGFEKLFF.

V gene TRBV10-3 combines with J gene TRBJ1-1; weak D call: TRBD1 (6 bases). Per germline, CDR1 ENHRY and CDR2 SYGVKD. Deletions cut 4 bases from V and 0 bases from J, with 18 bases between. The CDR3 loop spans 17 amino acids. CDR3 coding DNA: TGTGCCATCAGTGTGAACAGGGTGGGGGATCTGAACACTGAAGCTTTCTTT. Amino acids: CAISVNRVGDLNTEAFF.

This chain joins TRBV28 and TRBJ1-2; D is undetermined. The CDR3 is 14 amino acids. Germline V CDR1 and CDR2: MDHEN, SYDVKM. Between the trimmed V and J ends, which lost 6 bases and 1 base, there was a span of 12 bases. The CDR3 coding sequence is TGTGCCAGCAGCCTAGACCCCGTTAACTATGGCTACACCTTC. Amino acid sequence: CASSLDPVNYGYTF.

This clone showed up just a few times. CDR3 region: CASSWTSANNEQFF. In DNA form, the CDR3 reads TGTGCCAGCAGTTGGACTAGCGCCAACAATGAGCAGTTCTTC. V gene TRBV27 combines with J gene TRBJ2-1, with 9 positions matching TRBD2. From germline, CDR1 is MNHEY and CDR2 SMNVEV (reference sequence). This CDR3 has 14 amino acids. Trimming removed 4 bases from V and 5 bases from J; junction bases left unmatched: 3.

The genes are TRBV2 and TRBJ2-2, with 8 bases identical to TRBD1. V dropped 4 bases and J dropped 7; count of bases not matched to a gene: 2. This CDR3 has 13 amino acids. Per germline, CDR1 SNHLY and CDR2 FYNNEI. CDR3 sequence: CASSGQGSGELFF. In nucleotides, the CDR3 is TGTGCCAGCAGTGGACAGGGGAGCGGGGAGCTGTTTTTT.

The CDR3 protein is CASSSGLAGPYEQYF. The CDR3 coding sequence is TGCGCCAGCAGCTCGGGACTAGCGGGACCCTACGAGCAGTACTTC. V usage is TRBV5-1 and J usage is TRBJ2-7; 13 bases are a match to TRBD2. The CDR3 consists of 15 residues. V was clipped by 3 bases and J by 2 bases; unmatched bases: 2. The germline V gene has CDR1 SGHRS and CDR2 YFSETQ.